These 16 T cell receptor beta chains were sequenced from one sample in a study of Graves' ophthalmopathy and Graves' hyperthyroidism. Amplified material comprised TCR beta CDR3 regions derived from RNA transcripts. HTBI primers served in a first-round RT-PCR, which a second-round multiplex PCR followed. TCRdb passed the multiplex PCR reads through MiXCR, listing each CDR3 protein once. The repertoire holds around 590,000 distinct CDR3 sequences, with roughly 40% as singletons. The sample comprised peripheral blood or thyroid tissue (not recorded which). The receptors here all came from an adult man with Graves' hyperthyroidism.

This clonotype has at least ten counts. CDR3 region: CASSYGSEAFF. Written as DNA, the CDR3 is TGTGCCAGCAGTTACGGATCTGAAGCTTTCTTT. The rearrangement links TRBV6-5 to TRBJ1-1; unclear D gene. V dropped 2 bases and J dropped 6 bases, with 4 bases sitting between them. Germline-derived CDR1 and CDR2 are MNHEY and SVGAGI. CDR3 size: 11 residues.

Of note for this clonotype: One base away lies a much larger clone, so this may be a sequencing read error. V is TRBV4-1 and J is TRBJ2-7, with D possibly TRBD1 on 6 matching bases. The germline CDR1 and CDR2 sequences are MGHRA and YSYEKL. V lost 9 bases and J 9 bases, leaving 15 bases between the germline ends. This CDR3 region has 11 residues. The CDR3 DNA reads as TGCGCCAGTTCGACAGGCTTCGGGCAGTACTTC. It codes for CASSTGFGQYF.

This clonotype occurred many times. The chain joins TRBV5-1 to TRBJ2-7; 10 bases fit TRBD2. Germline-derived CDR1 and CDR2 are SGHRS and YFSETQ. This CDR3 comprises 18 residues. The junction had 16 bases not matched to a gene; V was cut back by 5 bases and J by 2 bases. CDR3 DNA: TGCGCCAGCAGGAAGACCGGACTAGCGGACCCTTTACCCTACGAGCAGTACTTC. Its protein product is CASRKTGLADPLPYEQYF. Together with reference TRBV5-1 and TRBJ2-7, the CDR3 gives the full variable domain: KAGVTQTPRYLIKTRGQQVTLSCSPISGHRSVSWYQQTPGQGLQFLFEYFSETQRNKGNFPGRFSGRQFSNSRSEMNVSTLELGDSALYLCASRKTGLADPLPYEQYFGPGTRLTVT.

For the CDR3, the DNA is TGTGCCAGCAGCCCGGGACTACTTTGGTCCGAGCAGTACTTC. Amino acid sequence: CASSPGLLWSEQYF. This chain connects TRBV3-1 to TRBJ2-7; 7 bases are shared with TRBD2. This CDR3 has 14 amino acids. V trimming: 4 bases; J trimming: 6 bases; junction bases outside the gene matches: 9. CDR1 is LGHDT and CDR2 is YNNKEL in the germline V gene (reference sequence).

The V call is TRBV12-3 or TRBV12-4, the J call TRBJ2-5; no reliable D call. Trimming took off 5 bases at V and 9 bases at J, with 16 bases between the two ends. This CDR3 is built from 13 residues. DNA of the CDR3: TGTGCCAGCAGTCTACTACTAAATCAGCCCCAGTACTTC. Translating gives CASSLLLNQPQYF.

This clonotype was seen a handful of times. The chain is built from TRBV7-9 and TRBJ2-7; a possible D gene is TRBD1 (6 bases). Germline V CDR1 and CDR2: SEHNR, FQNEAQ (reference sequence). V lost 6 bases to trimming and J lost 2 bases, with 29 bases between them. This CDR3 is 19 amino acids long. The DNA for the CDR3 is TGTGCCAGCAGTTTATCGGACCGGGACACCGGATTGTTAGCCTACGAGCAGTACTTC. As protein: CASSLSDRDTGLLAYEQYF.

V and J are TRBV20-1 and TRBJ1-6, with D unclear. The CDR3 covers 18 residues. V gave up 0 bases and J gave up 3 bases, with 18 bases separating them. The germline V gene encodes CDR1 DFQATT and CDR2 SNEGSKA (reference sequence). For the CDR3, the DNA is TGCAGTGCTAGAGATAGAGCTAATTTGGCTCTCTATAATTCACCCCTCCACTTT. Translated, it gives CSARDRANLALYNSPLHF.

The rearrangement uses TRBV24-1 and TRBJ2-2, with 10 bases identical to TRBD2. Germline V gene lookup returns CDR1 KGHDR and CDR2 SFDVKD. This CDR3 is 18 amino acids long. J was trimmed by 5 bases and V by 5 bases; bases with no gene match: 13. For the CDR3, the DNA is TGTGCCACCAGTGCGCTGACCCCCGGGACTAGCGCGACCGGGGAGCTGTTTTTT. Residues: CATSALTPGTSATGELFF.

This clonotype was found once. This chain connects TRBV12-3 or TRBV12-4 to TRBJ1-5; TRBD1 is a possible D gene (5 bases). V lost 5 bases and J 7 bases, leaving 15 bases between the germline ends. The CDR3 loop spans 14 amino acids. CDR3 protein: CASSISGSGQPQHF. As DNA, the CDR3 is TGTGCCAGCAGTATCTCAGGGTCGGGACAGCCCCAGCATTTT.

This chain joins TRBV10-2 and TRBJ1-5; TRBD1 aligns across 7 bases. Germline values: CDR1 WSHSY, CDR2 SAAADI. J gave up 0 bases and V 6 bases, and 5 bases lay outside the gene matches. The CDR3 has 15 residues. CDR3 bases: TGCGCCAGCAGGTCCAGGGGGGATAGCAATCAGCCCCAGCATTTT. As protein: CASRSRGDSNQPQHF.

This clonotype came up once. This rearrangement joins TRBV12-3 or TRBV12-4 to TRBJ1-1, with TRBD1 as a possible D gene (5 bases). The CDR3 has 14 residues. Deletions cut 5 bases from V and 5 bases from J, with 15 bases between. CDR3 coding DNA: TGTGCCAGCAGTGAAACGGGGGGACCGACTGAAGCTTTCTTT. Encoded protein: CASSETGGPTEAFF.

Regarding this clonotype: This could be a read error, since a much larger clone is one nucleotide away. The rearrangement links TRBV4-2 to TRBJ2-5; no clear D. The CDR3 totals 15 residues. CDR1 and CDR2 from the germline V gene are LGHNA and YNFKEQ. CDR3 sequence (DNA): TGTGCCAGCAGCCAAGAGGGAAGCGCGCAAGGGACCCAGTACTTC. As protein: CASSQEGSAQGTQYF.

This clonotype was seen once. The final CDR3 position lacks the conserved phenylalanine or tryptophan, pointing to a likely read error. The limits of the CDR3 on the DNA are not certain, so only TCRdb's listed CDR3 is given. The genes are TRBV10-3 and TRBJ1-5; TRBD1, the D gene given by the table, was not confirmed from the DNA. Including both end residues, the CDR3 is 9 amino acids long. CDR1 and CDR2 from the germline V gene are ENHRY and SYGVKD. The CDR3 loop is CAISESQGV.

The genes are TRBV10-2 and TRBJ2-3; D ambiguous. Germline assignment: CDR1 WSHSY and CDR2 SAAADI. V lost 3 bases and J 0 bases, leaving 7 bases between the germline ends. This CDR3 is built from 14 residues. For the CDR3, the DNA is TGCGCCAGCAGTGATCGGGTTAGCACAGATACGCAGTATTTT. It is translated as CASSDRVSTDTQYF.

The table lists this clonotype with many counts. The rearrangement links TRBV5-1 to TRBJ2-5; a weak D match, TRBD1 (6 bases). This CDR3 has 15 residues. V gave up 3 bases and J gave up 3 bases, with 15 bases separating them. CDR1 and CDR2 (germline): SGHRS, YFSETQ. CDR3 residues: CASSSLQGREETQYF. The CDR3 DNA sequence: TGCGCCAGCAGCTCATTACAGGGAAGGGAAGAGACCCAGTACTTC. Full variable domain (missing parts from reference TRBV5-1 and TRBJ2-5): KAGVTQTPRYLIKTRGQQVTLSCSPISGHRSVSWYQQTPGQGLQFLFEYFSETQRNKGNFPGRFSGRQFSNSRSEMNVSTLELGDSALYLCASSSLQGREETQYFGPGTRLLVL.

For this clonotype: One base away lies a much larger clone, so this may be a sequencing read error. Here the CDR3 omits its conserved ending phenylalanine or tryptophan, so a read error is the likely source. This chain joins TRBV5-1 and TRBJ2-7; 9 nucleotides line up with TRBD1. This CDR3 region has 15 residues. Trimming took 1 base from V and 2 from J; bases not matched to a gene: 4. In germline, CDR1 is SGHRS, CDR2 YFSETQ. The CDR3 region has the DNA TGCGCCAGCAGCTTGCGGACAGGGGACCCCTACGAGCAGTACTCC. Translated: CASSLRTGDPYEQYS.